Following are 29 T cell receptor beta chains from one sample sequenced in a study of CXCR3-negative and CXCR3-positive naive CD8 T cells. These receptors are not linked to any known antigen. General study findings and limits: Naive CXCR3-positive cells had TRB CDR3s more hydrophobic than those of CXCR3-negative naive cells.

Carrying UMI labels, the TRB cDNA libraries were prepared through 5' RACE. With the 5' RACE reads reprocessed, TCRdb shows one record per CDR3 protein and no DNA. The sample has about 110,000 distinct CDR3 sequences. The sequencing sample was made of naive CXCR3+ CD8+ T cells from blood. Subset described: CD45RO-CCR7+CD27+CD95- naive CD8+ T cells expressing CXCR3 (TNR3+). The source of these receptors is a human donor in good health. Some clones in this sample may be carry-over from other donors' samples.

V and J are TRBV29-1 and TRBJ2-7. The CDR3 sequence is 12 residues long. Germline V gene sequence: CDR1 SQVTM, CDR2 ANQGSEA. CDR3 in amino acids: CSVVANSYEQYF.

This chain connects TRBV5-1 to TRBJ2-7; the TCRdb D gene call, TRBD1, has no DNA to confirm it. This CDR3 has 17 amino acids. Germline loops: CDR1 SGHRS, CDR2 YFSETQ. Here the CDR3 reads CASSFGFGADTTYEQYF.

V and J are TRBV11-2 and TRBJ2-7. CDR1 and CDR2 from the germline V gene are SGHAT and FQNNGV. The CDR3 sequence is 14 residues long. The CDR3 protein is CASSHAGGAYEQYF.

The CDR3 region is CASSSVFSYNEQFF. This chain connects TRBV13 to TRBJ2-1. Germline lookup yields CDR1 PRHDT and CDR2 FYEKMQ (reference sequence). CDR3 size: 14 residues.

J is TRBJ2-3 and V is TRBV7-3; absent DNA, TCRdb's TRBD2 call cannot be checked. This CDR3 has 15 residues. Germline CDR1 reads SGHTA; CDR2 reads FQGTGA. The CDR3: CASSSSGGASDTQYF. Together with reference TRBV7-3 and TRBJ2-3, the CDR3 gives the full variable domain: GAGVSQTPSNKVTEKGKYVELRCDPISGHTALYWYRQSLGQGPEFLIYFQGTGAADDSGLPNDRFFAVRPEGSVSTLKIQRTERGDSAVYLCASSSSGGASDTQYFGPGTRLTVL.

The chain has TRBV6-2 or TRBV6-3 and TRBJ2-7; TCRdb picks TRBD1, but there is no DNA to check that call. The germline gives CDR1 MNHEY, CDR2 SVGEGT. CDR3 size: 14 residues. The CDR3 here is CASSYYRTGYEQYF.

The V and J genes are TRBV5-6 and TRBJ2-7. The CDR3 has 14 amino acids. Germline V gene sequence: CDR1 SGHDT, CDR2 YYEEEE. The CDR3 here is CASSSTINNYEQYF. The full variable domain, in which reference TRBV5-6 and TRBJ2-7 provide the parts outside the CDR3, is DAGVTQSPTHLIKTRGQQVTLRCSPKSGHDTVSWYQQALGQGPQFIFQYYEEEERQRGNFPDRFSGHQFPNYSSELNVNALLLGDSALYLCASSSTINNYEQYFGPGTRLTVT.

The chain is built from TRBV30 and TRBJ1-1. The CDR3 is made up of 13 amino acids. Per the germline V gene, CDR1 is GTSNPN and CDR2 is SVGIG (reference sequence). The CDR3: CAWSGQINTEAFF.

This chain uses TRBV11-1 with TRBJ1-1; TCRdb's assignment of TRBD1 cannot be checked, as there is no DNA. The CDR3 covers 16 residues. From germline, CDR1 is SGHAT and CDR2 FQDESV (reference sequence). CDR3 protein: CASTLLTGGLNTEAFF.

V is TRBV6-2 or TRBV6-3 and J is TRBJ2-5; TCRdb returns TRBD2, unconfirmable since there is no DNA. Germline-derived CDR1 and CDR2 are MNHEY and SVGEGT. The CDR3 runs 15 residues. The CDR3 sequence is CASSYSSEGGETQYF.

This chain joins TRBV29-1 and TRBJ2-7. Per germline, CDR1 SQVTM and CDR2 ANQGSEA. The CDR3 runs 16 residues. The CDR3 sequence: CSVEADHGSFADEQYF.

The chain carries TRBV7-9 and TRBJ2-3; TCRdb's assignment of TRBD2 cannot be checked, as there is no DNA. Germline loops: CDR1 SEHNR, CDR2 FQNEAQ (reference sequence). This CDR3 contains 16 residues. The CDR3 region is CASSSQTSGRLDTQYF. The full variable domain, completed using reference TRBV7-9 and TRBJ2-3, is DTGVSQNPRHKITKRGQNVTFRCDPISEHNRLYWYRQTLGQGPEFLTYFQNEAQLEKSRLLSDRFSAERPKGSFSTLEIQRTEQGDSAMYLCASSSQTSGRLDTQYFGPGTRLTVL.

This chain joins TRBV24-1 and TRBJ1-4; lacking DNA, the TRBD1 call made by TCRdb goes unchecked. Germline V gene sequence: CDR1 KGHDR, CDR2 SFDVKD. The CDR3 totals 13 residues. The chain's CDR3 is CATMDSDNEKLFF.

The J gene is TRBJ1-1, the V gene TRBV12-3 or TRBV12-4; no DNA is available, so the TRBD1 call from TCRdb remains unchecked. The CDR3 covers 12 residues. The CDR3 protein is CATLGQNTEAFF.

The gene calls are TRBV11-2 and TRBJ2-1. CDR3 size: 16 residues. Germline CDR1 SGHAT, CDR2 FQNNGV. CDR3 sequence: CASSFDAFSSYNEQFF.

V is TRBV4-2 and J is TRBJ1-1; without DNA, the TCRdb call of TRBD1 cannot be checked. CDR3 size: 18 residues. Germline V CDR1 and CDR2: LGHNA, YNFKEQ. The CDR3 protein is CASSQPLSLNARGTEAFF.

V and J are TRBV28 and TRBJ2-7. This CDR3 has 14 residues. Germline V gives CDR1 MDHEN, CDR2 SYDVKM. The CDR3 spells CASSPSGGPYEQYF.

J is TRBJ2-1 and V is TRBV9; TCRdb calls TRBD1, which cannot be checked without DNA. Germline V gives CDR1 SGDLS, CDR2 YYNGEE. The CDR3 runs to 14 residues. The CDR3 sequence is CASSPGTGNNEQFF.

The V call is TRBV7-9, the J call TRBJ1-1. Germline V gene data show CDR1 as SEHNR and CDR2 as FQNEAQ (reference sequence). The CDR3 loop spans 16 amino acids. The CDR3 protein is CASSSSYAGEGTEAFF.

The V call is TRBV6-4, the J call TRBJ2-1; without DNA, the TCRdb call of TRBD2 cannot be checked. The CDR3 is 14 amino acids. Germline CDR1 and CDR2: MRHNA and SNTAGT. The CDR3 here is CASSEKAENNEQFF.

This chain connects TRBV3-1 to TRBJ2-4; TCRdb reports TRBD1, a call that lacks DNA to check it against. CDR1 LGHDT and CDR2 YNNKEL come from the germline V gene (reference sequence). The CDR3 sequence is 14 residues long. This chain's CDR3 is CASSRMTGEYIQYF. Variable domain in full (rest from reference TRBV3-1 and TRBJ2-4): DTAVSQTPKYLVTQMGNDKSIKCEQNLGHDTMYWYKQDSKKFLKIMFSYNNKELIINETVPNRFSPKSPDKAHLNLHINSLELGDSAVYFCASSRMTGEYIQYFGAGTRLSVL.

The rearrangement links TRBV29-1 to TRBJ1-1; TCRdb lists TRBD1, though no DNA is available to test this call. The CDR3 length is 11 residues. Per the germline V gene, CDR1 is SQVTM and CDR2 is ANQGSEA. The CDR3: CSVWEGGEAFF.

The genes are TRBV5-1 and TRBJ2-7; TCRdb calls TRBD1, which cannot be checked without DNA. This CDR3 has 15 amino acids. Germline V gene lookup returns CDR1 SGHRS and CDR2 YFSETQ. Here the CDR3 reads CDSRPIPDTAYEQYF.

The J gene is TRBJ2-5, the V gene TRBV7-8; without DNA, the TCRdb call of TRBD2 cannot be checked. The germline CDR1 and CDR2 sequences are SGHVS and FQNEAQ. The CDR3 extends over 17 amino acids. CDR3 loop: CASSLPRRGVSQETQYF.

This chain joins TRBV11-2 and TRBJ2-1; TCRdb proposes TRBD2, but this gene call is untestable without DNA. The CDR3 is 13 amino acids. The germline V gene encodes CDR1 SGHAT and CDR2 FQNNGV. CDR3: CASSYGLGNEQFF.

This rearrangement joins TRBV28 to TRBJ2-7; absent DNA, TCRdb's TRBD2 call cannot be checked. Germline CDR1 and CDR2: MDHEN and SYDVKM. This CDR3 has 13 residues. This chain's CDR3 is CASRAAGGYEQYF.

V gene TRBV28 combines with J gene TRBJ2-7; TCRdb names TRBD1, which stays unverified in the absence of DNA. The CDR3 has 12 residues. From germline, CDR1 is MDHEN and CDR2 SYDVKM. The CDR3 region is CASREQGYEQYF.

The rearrangement joins TRBV7-6 to TRBJ2-7; TCRdb selects TRBD1, and the lack of DNA leaves this call unchecked. Germline V gene lookup returns CDR1 SGHVS and CDR2 FNYEAQ. The CDR3 extends over 16 amino acids. The CDR3 loop is CASSPEAGASSYGQYF. The full variable domain, rest sourced from reference TRBV7-6 and TRBJ2-7, is GAGVSQSPRYKVTKRGQDVALRCDPISGHVSLYWYRQALGQGPEFLTYFNYEAQQDKSGLPNDRFSAERPEGSISTLTIQRTEQRDSAMYRCASSPEAGASSYGQYFGPGTRLTVT.

The chain is built from TRBV29-1 and TRBJ1-2. The length of the CDR3 is 12 residues. Germline values: CDR1 SQVTM, CDR2 ANQGSEA. The CDR3 protein is CSVEGNTYGYTF.